The count of the clone carrying this T cell receptor (beta chain) is one. This sample is part of a study of blood T cell repertoires in COVID-19. Overall study: Specimens from acute and convalescent COVID-19 originated in the United States, Italy and Spain. PBMCs, B-cell-depleted T cells, or T cells provided the cDNA or gDNA that made up the material.

CDR1 and CDR2 (germline): MNHEY, SMNVEV (reference sequence). V shed 1 base and J shed 2 bases, with 9 bases lying between them. The CDR3 has 14 residues. Authors' analysis steps: Reference gene primer amplification gave nucleated cell count estimates. Using immunoSEQ multiplex PCR, the repertoire was profiled, and TCRdb retains in-frame clones only, with some absent. V, J and clone size derive from that table, while D and trimming were established from the DNA sequence. The sample includes about 200,000 clones, 86% of them seen just once. Material for sequencing was peripheral blood. This clonotype originated in a man aged 30 to 45 who had recovered from COVID-19. The chain is built from TRBV27 and TRBJ2-7; no reliable D call. The DNA of the CDR3 is TGTGCCAGCAGTTTATTCCCCCCTCCCTACGAGCAGTACTTC. Its protein is CASSLFPPPYEQYF.